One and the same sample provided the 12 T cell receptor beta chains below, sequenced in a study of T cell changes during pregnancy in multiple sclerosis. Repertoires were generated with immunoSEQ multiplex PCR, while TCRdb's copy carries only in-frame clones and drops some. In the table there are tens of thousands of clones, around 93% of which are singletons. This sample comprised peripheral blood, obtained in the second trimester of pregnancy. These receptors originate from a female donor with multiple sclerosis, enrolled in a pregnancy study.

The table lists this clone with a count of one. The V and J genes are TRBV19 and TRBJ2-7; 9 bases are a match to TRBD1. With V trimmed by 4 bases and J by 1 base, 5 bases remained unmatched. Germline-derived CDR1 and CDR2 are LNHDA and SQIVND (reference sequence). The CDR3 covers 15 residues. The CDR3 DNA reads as TGTGCCAGTAGTACAACCGGGACAGGGTCCTACGAGCAGTACTTC. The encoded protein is CASSTTGTGSYEQYF.

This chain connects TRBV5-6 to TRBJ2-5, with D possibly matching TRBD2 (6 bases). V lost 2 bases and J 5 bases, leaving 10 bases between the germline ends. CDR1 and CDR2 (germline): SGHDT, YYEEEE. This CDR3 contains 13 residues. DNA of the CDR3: TGTGCCAGCAGCTTAGGGCGGGACGAGACCCAGTACTTC. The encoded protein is CASSLGRDETQYF.

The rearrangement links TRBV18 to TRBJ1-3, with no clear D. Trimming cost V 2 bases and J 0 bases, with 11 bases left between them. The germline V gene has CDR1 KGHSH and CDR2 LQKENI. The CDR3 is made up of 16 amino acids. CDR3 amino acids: CASSPVNDFSGNTIYF. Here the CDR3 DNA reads TGTGCCAGCTCACCAGTTAACGACTTCTCTGGAAACACCATATATTTT. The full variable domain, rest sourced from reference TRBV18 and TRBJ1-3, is NAGVMQNPRHLVRRRGQEARLRCSPMKGHSHVYWYRQLPEEGLKFMVYLQKENIIDESGMPKERFSAEFPKEGPSILRIQQVVRGDSAAYFCASSPVNDFSGNTIYFGEGSWLTVV.

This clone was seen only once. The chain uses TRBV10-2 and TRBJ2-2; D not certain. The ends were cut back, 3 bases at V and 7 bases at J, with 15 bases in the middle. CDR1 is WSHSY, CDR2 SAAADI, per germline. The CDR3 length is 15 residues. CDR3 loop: CASSDEDRFSGELFF. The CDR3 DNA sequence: TGCGCCAGCAGTGACGAGGATCGGTTTAGCGGGGAGCTGTTTTTT.

The chain's CDR3 is CASSGGPRGTEAFF. The CDR3 bases are TGTGCCAGCAGCGGAGGACCCCGGGGTACTGAAGCTTTCTTT. The genes are TRBV9 and TRBJ1-1, with D uncertain. The germline V gene has CDR1 SGDLS and CDR2 YYNGEE. There are 14 residues in the CDR3. V was cut by 3 bases and J by 5 bases, with 14 bases left in between.

The CDR3 region is CASSLEPGGGYTF. CDR3 DNA sequence: TGTGCCAGCAGCTTGGAGCCAGGGGGCGGCTACACCTTC. The chain combines TRBV5-4 with TRBJ1-2; 8 positions agree with TRBD1. CDR3 length: 13 residues. Germline CDR1 SGHNT, CDR2 YYREEE (reference sequence). J was trimmed by 8 bases and V by 0 bases; bases with no gene match: 3.

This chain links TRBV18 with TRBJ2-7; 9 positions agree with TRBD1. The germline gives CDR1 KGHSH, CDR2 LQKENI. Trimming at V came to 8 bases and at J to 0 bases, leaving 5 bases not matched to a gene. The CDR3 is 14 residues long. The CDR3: CASQGQGGSYEQYF. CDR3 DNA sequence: TGTGCCAGCCAGGGACAGGGTGGCTCCTACGAGCAGTACTTC.

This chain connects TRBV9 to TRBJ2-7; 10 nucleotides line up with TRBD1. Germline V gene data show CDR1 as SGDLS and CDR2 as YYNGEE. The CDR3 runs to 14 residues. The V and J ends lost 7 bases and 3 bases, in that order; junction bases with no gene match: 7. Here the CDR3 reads CASGAGTGVYEQYF. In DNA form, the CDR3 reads TGTGCCAGCGGGGCAGGGACAGGGGTCTACGAGCAGTACTTC. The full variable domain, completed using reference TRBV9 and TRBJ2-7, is DSGVTQTPKHLITATGQRVTLRCSPRSGDLSVYWYQQSLDQGLQFLIQYYNGEERAKGNILERFSAQQFPDLHSELNLSSLELGDSALYFCASGAGTGVYEQYFGPGTRLTVT.

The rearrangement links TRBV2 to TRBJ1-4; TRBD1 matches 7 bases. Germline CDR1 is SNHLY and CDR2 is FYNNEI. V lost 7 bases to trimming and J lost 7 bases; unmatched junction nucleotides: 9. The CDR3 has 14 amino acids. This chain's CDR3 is CASKRGTDLEKLFF. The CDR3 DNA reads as TGTGCCAGCAAGAGGGGGACAGACCTTGAAAAACTGTTTTTT.

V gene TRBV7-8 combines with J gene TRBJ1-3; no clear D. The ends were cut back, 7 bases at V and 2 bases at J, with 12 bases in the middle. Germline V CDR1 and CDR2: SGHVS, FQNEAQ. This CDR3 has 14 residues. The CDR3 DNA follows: TGTGCCAGCACCCAAGACTCGACTGGAAACACCATATATTTT. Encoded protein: CASTQDSTGNTIYF.

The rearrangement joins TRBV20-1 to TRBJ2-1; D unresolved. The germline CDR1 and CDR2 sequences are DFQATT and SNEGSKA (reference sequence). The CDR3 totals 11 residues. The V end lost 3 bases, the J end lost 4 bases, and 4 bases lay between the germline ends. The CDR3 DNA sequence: TGCAGTGCTAGCTTATACAATGAGCAGTTCTTC. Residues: CSASLYNEQFF.

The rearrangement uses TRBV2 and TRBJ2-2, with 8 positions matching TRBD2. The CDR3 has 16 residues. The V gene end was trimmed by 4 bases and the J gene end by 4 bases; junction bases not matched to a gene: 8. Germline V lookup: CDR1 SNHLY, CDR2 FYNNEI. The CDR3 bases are TGTGCCAGCAGTGTGGTAGCGGGGATCACCACCGGGGAGCTGTTTTTT. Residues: CASSVVAGITTGELFF.